Listed here are 29 T cell receptor beta chains from one sample, sequenced in a study of T cells in Graves' hyperthyroidism and ophthalmopathy. Researchers amplified the TCR beta CDR3 regions from RNA transcripts. First-round RT-PCR of the TCR CDR3 relied on the HTBI primer set. One entry per CDR3 protein results from TCRdb running MiXCR on the multiplex PCR reads. The sample includes hundreds of thousands of distinct CDR3 sequences, over 15% of them seen just once. Sequencing was done on a sample of blood. These receptors were taken from a woman in her 50s with Graves' hyperthyroidism that later progressed to Graves' ophthalmopathy.

This clonotype was counted many times. The V and J genes are TRBV11-2 and TRBJ2-7, with 8 bases aligning to TRBD1. The germline V gene encodes CDR1 SGHAT and CDR2 FQNNGV. The CDR3 totals 14 residues. V dropped 1 base and J dropped 4; count of bases not matched to a gene: 3. CDR3 DNA sequence: TGTGCCAGCAGCTTAGTACAGGGGGTTTACGAGCAGTACTTC. Translation: CASSLVQGVYEQYF. Full variable domain (remainder filled in from reference TRBV11-2 and TRBJ2-7): EAGVAQSPRYKIIEKRQSVAFWCNPISGHATLYWYQQILGQGPKLLIQFQNNGVVDDSQLPKDRFSAERLKGVDSTLKIQPAKLEDSAVYLCASSLVQGVYEQYFGPGTRLTVT.

This clonotype occurred a few times. The chain uses TRBV5-6 and TRBJ2-3; tentatively, D is TRBD2 (7 bases). Germline assignment: CDR1 SGHDT and CDR2 YYEEEE. Trimming cost V 0 bases and J 4 bases, with 12 bases left between them. The CDR3 totals 15 residues. CDR3 protein: CASSLGGGGADTQYF. The DNA of the CDR3 is TGTGCCAGCAGCTTGGGAGGGGGGGGCGCAGATACGCAGTATTTT.

The sample holds many counts of this clonotype. The rearrangement joins TRBV18 to TRBJ1-1; D call uncertain. The CDR3 sequence is 15 residues long. Germline V CDR1 and CDR2: KGHSH, LQKENI. Trimming removed 3 bases from V and 0 bases from J, with 11 bases in between. The DNA for the CDR3 is TGTGCCAGCTCACCGGGCGGTACAGTGAACACTGAAGCTTTCTTT. It encodes CASSPGGTVNTEAFF.

This clonotype was recorded at least ten times. The chain is built from TRBV20-1 and TRBJ2-7, with unresolved D. CDR3 length equals 14 residues. Germline CDR1 and CDR2: DFQATT and SNEGSKA (reference sequence). V was cut by 6 bases and J by 0 bases, with 15 bases left in between. CDR3 DNA sequence: TGCAGTGCCCTGCTCCCAGGTCTCTCCTACGAGCAGTACTTC. Protein product: CSALLPGLSYEQYF.

The CDR3 reads CASSPSGGLGEAFF. As DNA, the CDR3 is TGTGCCAGCAGCCCCAGTGGGGGCCTCGGTGAAGCTTTCTTT. The chain is built from TRBV9 and TRBJ1-1, with D perhaps TRBD1 (6 bases). CDR1 is SGDLS and CDR2 is YYNGEE in the germline V gene. With 4 bases removed from V and 7 bases from J, the gap between germline ends came to 17 bases. This CDR3 spans 14 amino acids.

This clonotype was counted at least ten times. The chain carries TRBV5-1 and TRBJ2-6; TRBD2 aligns across 7 bases. There are 14 residues in the CDR3. V lost 7 bases, J lost 2 bases, and 3 bases stayed unmatched. The V gene's germline CDR1 is SGHRS and CDR2 YFSETQ. Written as DNA, the CDR3 is TGCGCCAGCCGGGGAGGGACTGGGGCCAACGTCCTGACTTTC. Translation gives CASRGGTGANVLTF.

The chain employs TRBV12-3 or TRBV12-4 and TRBJ1-1, with TRBD1 identical over 8 bases. The V segment lost 5 bases and the J segment 11 bases; nucleotides outside the gene matches: 16. The CDR3 contains 15 residues. CDR3 loop: CASSPQTGEGKRAFF. In DNA, the CDR3 is TGTGCCAGCAGTCCCCAGACAGGGGAGGGGAAGAGGGCTTTCTTT.

The sample holds many counts of this clonotype. The V gene is TRBV18, the J gene TRBJ1-1; D may be TRBD1 (6 bases). This CDR3 has 15 amino acids. Trimming removed 2 bases at V and 5 bases at J, with 15 bases between. Germline V gene data show CDR1 as KGHSH and CDR2 as LQKENI. CDR3 protein: CASSPSNQGQTEAFF. CDR3 nucleotide sequence: TGTGCCAGCTCACCATCGAATCAGGGGCAAACTGAAGCTTTCTTT.

The chain has TRBV6-2 or TRBV6-3 and TRBJ1-2; TRBD1 agrees at 7 bases. The CDR3 contains 16 residues. The ends lost 7 bases at V and 2 bases at J; junction bases unmatched: 13. The V gene's germline CDR1 is MNHEY and CDR2 SVGEGT. CDR3 sequence: CASIIWGQNSNYGYTF. Written as DNA, the CDR3 is TGTGCCAGCATTATTTGGGGACAGAATTCAAACTATGGCTACACCTTC.

This chain uses TRBV27 with TRBJ2-3, with 7 nucleotides matching TRBD2. The germline gives CDR1 MNHEY, CDR2 SMNVEV (reference sequence). With V trimmed by 6 bases and J by 3 bases, 9 bases remained unmatched. The CDR3 totals 15 residues. CDR3 region: CASRSQPGGTDTQYF. CDR3 sequence (DNA): TGTGCCAGCAGGTCCCAGCCGGGGGGTACAGATACGCAGTATTTT.

This rearrangement joins TRBV12-3 or TRBV12-4 to TRBJ2-3; 7 bases match TRBD2. The CDR3 extends over 18 amino acids. V lost 2 bases to trimming and J lost 2 bases; unmatched junction nucleotides: 13. This CDR3 is CASSLSIMMGGDTDTQYF. The CDR3 region has the DNA TGTGCCAGCAGTTTATCTATAATGATGGGGGGGGACACAGATACGCAGTATTTT.

This clonotype has more than one count but fewer than ten. The CDR3 spells CASSRVETGELFF. The DNA of the CDR3 is TGTGCCAGCAGCCGAGTTGAGACCGGGGAGCTGTTTTTT. This chain uses TRBV12-3 or TRBV12-4 with TRBJ2-2, with D uncertain. Trimming took off 6 bases at V and 5 bases at J, with 10 bases between the two ends. The CDR3 extends over 13 amino acids.

The table lists this clonotype with many counts. The chain uses TRBV7-9 and TRBJ2-7, with 10 bases fitting TRBD2. The germline V gene has CDR1 SEHNR and CDR2 FQNEAQ (reference sequence). The ends lost 5 bases at V and 2 bases at J; junction bases unmatched: 6. The CDR3 is made up of 15 amino acids. CDR3 loop: CASSPSSGGAYEQYF. CDR3 coding DNA: TGTGCCAGCAGCCCCAGCAGCGGGGGGGCCTACGAGCAGTACTTC.

This clonotype was seen only a few times. The chain couples TRBV20-1 to TRBJ1-5, with D maybe TRBD1 (5 bases). Trimming cost V 7 bases and J 11 bases, with 15 bases left between them. This CDR3 comprises 11 residues. Germline CDR1 DFQATT, CDR2 SNEGSKA (reference sequence). The CDR3: CSVGDQGSQHF. The CDR3 coding sequence is TGCAGTGTTGGGGACCAAGGGTCCCAGCATTTT.

V is TRBV7-9 and J is TRBJ2-3; 8 positions agree with TRBD1. CDR1 is SEHNR and CDR2 is FQNEAQ in the germline V gene (reference sequence). Trimming removed 5 bases from V and 1 base from J; junction bases left unmatched: 20. The CDR3 is 20 amino acids. For the CDR3, the DNA is TGTGCCAGCAGCCTAGAGGATGGGGACAGGTATCTTTATGGCACAGATACGCAGTATTTT. Its protein product is CASSLEDGDRYLYGTDTQYF.

This chain uses TRBV13 with TRBJ1-3; D is unclear. This CDR3 has 16 residues. V shed 3 bases and J shed 0 bases, with 12 bases lying between them. CDR1 and CDR2 from the germline V gene are PRHDT and FYEKMQ (reference sequence). The CDR3: CASSFLRQPSGNTIYF. The DNA for the CDR3 is TGTGCCAGCAGCTTTCTCCGACAACCCTCTGGAAACACCATATATTTT.

In its sample, this clonotype was seen many times. The gene calls are TRBV7-2 and TRBJ2-1; TRBD2 matches 13 bases. Losses at the gene ends were 0 bases for V and 10 bases for J; bases not matched to a gene: 6. The germline V gene has CDR1 SGHTA and CDR2 FQGNSA. The CDR3 has 16 residues. The CDR3 DNA reads as TGTGCCAGCAGCTTAGCCCGGACTAGCGGGGGCGGAGAGCAGTTCTTC. Its protein product is CASSLARTSGGGEQFF.

In this sample, this clonotype turned up many times. The J gene is TRBJ2-7, the V gene TRBV5-1; 10 bases are shared with TRBD2. The CDR3 runs 15 residues. Germline V gene data show CDR1 as SGHRS and CDR2 as YFSETQ. Losses at the gene ends were 1 base for V and 1 base for J; bases not matched to a gene: 2. The CDR3 sequence: CASSLSSGGSYEQYF. DNA for the CDR3: TGCGCCAGCAGCTTGAGTAGCGGGGGGTCCTACGAGCAGTACTTC.

The table lists this clonotype with a few counts. The chain employs TRBV7-9 and TRBJ2-5; 14 bases are a match to TRBD2. This CDR3 region has 18 residues. The V and J ends lost 4 bases and 4 bases, in that order; junction bases with no gene match: 11. In germline, CDR1 is SEHNR, CDR2 FQNEAQ (reference sequence). The CDR3 protein is CASSSSMTSGGDSETQYF. The CDR3 nucleotides are TGTGCCAGCAGCTCCTCCATGACTAGCGGGGGGGATTCAGAGACCCAGTACTTC. Using reference TRBV7-9 and TRBJ2-5 for the parts outside the CDR3, the full variable domain is DTGVSQNPRHKITKRGQNVTFRCDPISEHNRLYWYRQTLGQGPEFLTYFQNEAQLEKSRLLSDRFSAERPKGSFSTLEIQRTEQGDSAMYLCASSSSMTSGGDSETQYFGPGTRLLVL.

There are many counts of this clonotype. The rearrangement uses TRBV11-2 and TRBJ1-2; TRBD1 aligns across 8 bases. Per the germline V gene, CDR1 is SGHAT and CDR2 is FQNNGV. V lost 7 bases and J lost 9; bases outside the gene matches: 16. The CDR3 has 15 residues. The CDR3 region is CASINLQGAKESYTF. CDR3 DNA sequence: TGTGCCAGCATCAACCTGCAGGGGGCCAAGGAGAGCTACACCTTC.

V usage is TRBV5-1 and J usage is TRBJ1-1; D perhaps matches TRBD1 (5 bases). CDR1 is SGHRS, CDR2 YFSETQ, per germline. V gave up 2 bases and J gave up 4 bases, with 12 bases separating them. The CDR3 is 14 amino acids. The CDR3 DNA is TGCGCCAGCAGCTTCAGGGTCGGGAGCACTGAAGCTTTCTTT. This gives the protein CASSFRVGSTEAFF.

The chain recombines TRBV6-1 with TRBJ2-7, with D possibly TRBD1 on 5 matching bases. Germline CDR1 MNHNS, CDR2 SASEGT. CDR3 length: 13 residues. Trimming removed 7 bases from V and 2 bases from J, with 12 bases in between. The CDR3 DNA reads as TGTGCCAGCATGTGGGCAGGGACCTACGAGCAGTACTTC. Protein sequence: CASMWAGTYEQYF.

This clonotype has a count of ten or more. The chain has TRBV5-1 and TRBJ2-7; 10 bases line up with TRBD2. V gave up 0 bases and J gave up 0 bases; unmatched junction bases: 3. Germline V lookup: CDR1 SGHRS, CDR2 YFSETQ. This CDR3 is 16 amino acids long. The CDR3 sequence is CASSLGTSGSSYEQYF. The CDR3 DNA reads as TGCGCCAGCAGCTTGGGGACTAGCGGAAGCTCCTACGAGCAGTACTTC.

In this sample, this clonotype turned up once. In DNA form, the CDR3 reads TGTGCCACCAGTGAGACCGGGGGACCCGGGGCCAACGTCCTGACTTTC. Its translation: CATSETGGPGANVLTF. This rearrangement joins TRBV24-1 to TRBJ2-6; weak D call: TRBD2 (6 bases). The germline gives CDR1 KGHDR, CDR2 SFDVKD. V lost 4 bases, J lost 4 bases, and 13 bases lay in between. The CDR3 runs to 16 residues.

This clonotype appeared many times. V and J are TRBV6-2 or TRBV6-3 and TRBJ2-1; TRBD2 agrees at 13 bases. There are 15 residues in the CDR3. The germline gives CDR1 MNHEY, CDR2 SVGEGT. J gave up 7 bases and V 6 bases, and 6 bases lay outside the gene matches. The CDR3 is CASSLGTSGVNEQFF. The CDR3 region has the DNA TGTGCCAGCAGCCTGGGGACTAGCGGGGTAAATGAGCAGTTCTTC.

Only a few counts were recorded for this clonotype. CDR3 protein: CASSSDLFSNQPQHF. In DNA form, the CDR3 reads TGTGCCAGCAGTTCGGACCTTTTTAGCAATCAGCCCCAGCATTTT. The gene calls are TRBV7-9 and TRBJ1-5; D is undetermined. The CDR3 is 15 amino acids. Trimming left V 6 bases short and J 0 bases short, with 12 bases between. Germline V gene lookup returns CDR1 SEHNR and CDR2 FQNEAQ (reference sequence).

This rearrangement joins TRBV20-1 to TRBJ2-3; D possibly corresponds to TRBD1 (5 bases). Germline V gene sequence: CDR1 DFQATT, CDR2 SNEGSKA (reference sequence). The CDR3 runs to 15 residues. V shed 2 bases and J shed 1 base, with 13 bases lying between them. The CDR3 reads CSARPPDTGTDTQYF. CDR3 in DNA: TGCAGTGCTAGACCCCCGGACACTGGCACAGATACGCAGTATTTT.

This clonotype was counted a few times. The chain carries TRBV27 and TRBJ1-1; 7 bases fit TRBD1. After removal of 4 bases from V and 4 bases from J, the junction contained 6 bases not matched to a gene. Germline V gives CDR1 MNHEY, CDR2 SMNVEV (reference sequence). The CDR3 has 14 amino acids. CDR3 bases: TGTGCCAGCAGTTATAGGGGGCGTCTCACTGAAGCTTTCTTT. Protein: CASSYRGRLTEAFF.

The table lists this clonotype with many counts. This chain links TRBV3-1 with TRBJ1-2, with D maybe TRBD1 (5 bases). This CDR3 is 15 amino acids long. CDR1 and CDR2 from the germline V gene are LGHDT and YNNKEL (reference sequence). Trimming left V 0 bases short and J 5 bases short, with 13 bases between. The CDR3 DNA follows: TGTGCCAGCAGCCAAGATAACCCAGGGTGGTATGGCTACACCTTC. Protein: CASSQDNPGWYGYTF. The complete variable domain, with remaining parts taken from reference TRBV3-1 and TRBJ1-2, reads DTAVSQTPKYLVTQMGNDKSIKCEQNLGHDTMYWYKQDSKKFLKIMFSYNNKELIINETVPNRFSPKSPDKAHLNLHINSLELGDSAVYFCASSQDNPGWYGYTFGSGTRLTVV.